The clone carrying this T cell receptor (beta chain) has ten or more counts. Antigen: not known. This specimen comes from a study of spatial heterogeneity in lung cancer. Across the study: Counts of TCR transcripts in tumor regions correlated strongly with a matched bulk RNA-seq T cell module score. Study-wide results and limits: Expanded intratumoral alpha and beta TCR counts tracked tumor mutation counts.

Every individual TCR cDNA molecule carried its own unique molecular identifier, which allowed correction of PCR and sequencing errors. Via MiXCR, TCRdb re-called the 5' RACE reads, giving one row per CDR3 protein. The sample contains around 19,000 distinct CDR3 sequences, roughly 15% of which appear only once. Time point here: sample taken at primary tumor resection. The input material, whole RNA from tumor, nontumor lung or frozen PBMC, was sequenced unsorted. This TCR was recovered from a female donor with early-stage non-small cell lung cancer. The source material was lung tumor tissue, sampled at surgery.

Here the CDR3 reads CSTTVRTGPGAKNIQYF. The CDR3 region has the DNA TGCAGCACCACTGTGCGGACAGGGCCTGGCGCCAAAAACATTCAGTACTTC. The V gene is TRBV29-1, the J gene TRBJ2-4; TRBD1 matches 8 bases. Germline V lookup: CDR1 SQVTM, CDR2 ANQGSEA. The CDR3 extends over 17 amino acids. The junction had 16 bases not matched to a gene; V was cut back by 8 bases and J by 1 base.